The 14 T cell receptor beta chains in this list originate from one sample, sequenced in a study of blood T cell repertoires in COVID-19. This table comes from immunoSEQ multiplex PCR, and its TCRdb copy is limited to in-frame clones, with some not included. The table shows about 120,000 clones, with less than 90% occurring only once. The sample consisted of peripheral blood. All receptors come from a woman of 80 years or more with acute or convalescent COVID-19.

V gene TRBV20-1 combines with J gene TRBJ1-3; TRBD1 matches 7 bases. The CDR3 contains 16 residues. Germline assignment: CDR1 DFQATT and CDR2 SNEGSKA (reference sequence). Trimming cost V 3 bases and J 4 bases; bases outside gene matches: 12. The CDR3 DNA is TGCAGTGCTAGTGGGGTGGCAGGGGGAAGAGGAAACACCATATATTTT. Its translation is CSASGVAGGRGNTIYF.

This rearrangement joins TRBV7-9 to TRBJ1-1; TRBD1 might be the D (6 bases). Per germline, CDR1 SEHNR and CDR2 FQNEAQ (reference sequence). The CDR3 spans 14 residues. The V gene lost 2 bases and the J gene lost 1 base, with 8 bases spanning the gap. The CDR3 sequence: CASSLRGQNTEAFF. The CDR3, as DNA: TGTGCCAGCAGCTTAAGGGGACAGAACACTGAAGCTTTCTTT.

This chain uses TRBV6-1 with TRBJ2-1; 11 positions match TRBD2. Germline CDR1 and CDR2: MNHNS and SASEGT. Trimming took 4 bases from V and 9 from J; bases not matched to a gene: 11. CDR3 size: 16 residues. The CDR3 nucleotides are TGTGCCAGCAGTGTCCTGCTGGGACTAGCGGTCACTGAGCAGTTCTTC. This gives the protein CASSVLLGLAVTEQFF.

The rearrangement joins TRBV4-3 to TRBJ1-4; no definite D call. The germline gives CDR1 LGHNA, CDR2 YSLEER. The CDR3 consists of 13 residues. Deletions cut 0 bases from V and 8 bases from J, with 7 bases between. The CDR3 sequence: CASSQDREEKLFF. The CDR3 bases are TGCGCCAGCAGCCAAGATCGTGAGGAAAAACTGTTTTTT.

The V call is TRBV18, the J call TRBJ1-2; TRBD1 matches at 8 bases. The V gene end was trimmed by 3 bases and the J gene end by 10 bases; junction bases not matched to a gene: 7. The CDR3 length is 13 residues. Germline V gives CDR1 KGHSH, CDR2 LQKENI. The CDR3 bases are TGTGCCAGCTCACCGGACAGGGCGGGAGACTACACCTTC. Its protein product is CASSPDRAGDYTF.

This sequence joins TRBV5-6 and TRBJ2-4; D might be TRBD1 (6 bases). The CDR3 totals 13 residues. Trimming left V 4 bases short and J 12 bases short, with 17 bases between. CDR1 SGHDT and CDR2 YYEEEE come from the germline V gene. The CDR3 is CASSVDQQGTQYF. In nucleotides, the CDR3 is TGTGCCAGCAGCGTAGATCAACAGGGAACTCAGTACTTC. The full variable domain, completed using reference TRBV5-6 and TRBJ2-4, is DAGVTQSPTHLIKTRGQQVTLRCSPKSGHDTVSWYQQALGQGPQFIFQYYEEEERQRGNFPDRFSGHQFPNYSSELNVNALLLGDSALYLCASSVDQQGTQYFGAGTRLSVL.

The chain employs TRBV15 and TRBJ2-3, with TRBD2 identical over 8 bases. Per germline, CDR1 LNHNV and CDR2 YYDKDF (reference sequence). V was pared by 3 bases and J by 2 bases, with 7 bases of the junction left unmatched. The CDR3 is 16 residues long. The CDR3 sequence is CATSSRRGGNTDTQYF. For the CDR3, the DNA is TGTGCCACCAGCAGTAGACGGGGGGGGAACACAGATACGCAGTATTTT.

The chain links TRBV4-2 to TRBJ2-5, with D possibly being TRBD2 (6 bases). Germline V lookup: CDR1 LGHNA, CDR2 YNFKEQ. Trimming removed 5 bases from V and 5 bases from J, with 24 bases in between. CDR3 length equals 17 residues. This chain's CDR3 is CASSARGVNGGDETQYF. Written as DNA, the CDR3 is TGTGCCAGCAGCGCCCGCGGGGTAAATGGAGGAGACGAGACCCAGTACTTC.

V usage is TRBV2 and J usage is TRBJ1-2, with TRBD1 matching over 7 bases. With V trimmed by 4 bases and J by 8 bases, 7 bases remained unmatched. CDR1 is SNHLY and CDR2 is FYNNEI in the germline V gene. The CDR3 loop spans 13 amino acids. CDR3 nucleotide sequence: TGTGCCAGCAGTGTTCAGAACAGGGGCGGCTACACCTTC. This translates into CASSVQNRGGYTF.

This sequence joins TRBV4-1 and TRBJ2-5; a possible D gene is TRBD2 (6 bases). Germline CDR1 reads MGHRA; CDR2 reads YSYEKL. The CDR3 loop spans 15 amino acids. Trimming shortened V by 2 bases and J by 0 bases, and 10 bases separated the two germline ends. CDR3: CASSQPTGDQETQYF. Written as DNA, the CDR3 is TGCGCCAGCAGCCAACCAACGGGGGACCAAGAGACCCAGTACTTC.

CDR3 sequence reads: CASSFYQGTEAFF. The DNA for the CDR3 is TGTGCCAGCAGTTTTTACCAGGGGACTGAAGCTTTCTTT. The chain recombines TRBV12-3 or TRBV12-4 with TRBJ1-1; TRBD1 might be the D (6 bases). CDR3 length: 13 amino acids. The V end was cut by 3 bases, the J end by 5 bases, with 10 bases between.

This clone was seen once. The CDR3, as DNA: TGTGCCAGCAGCGCGGCAACTAGCGTGAAGCAGTATTTT. This translates into CASSAATSVKQYF. The chain combines TRBV9 with TRBJ2-3, with 7 bases identical to TRBD2. Germline V gene data show CDR1 as SGDLS and CDR2 as YYNGEE. The CDR3 runs 13 residues. Trimming cost V 3 bases and J 11 bases; bases outside gene matches: 9.

Here the CDR3 DNA reads TGTGCCAGCAGCTTAGTGTTTCAGAACACTGAAGCTTTCTTT. Protein product: CASSLVFQNTEAFF. This chain uses TRBV7-8 with TRBJ1-1, with D unresolved. CDR3 length equals 14 residues. Germline CDR1 reads SGHVS; CDR2 reads FQNEAQ. Trimming left V 1 base short and J 1 base short, with 7 bases between.

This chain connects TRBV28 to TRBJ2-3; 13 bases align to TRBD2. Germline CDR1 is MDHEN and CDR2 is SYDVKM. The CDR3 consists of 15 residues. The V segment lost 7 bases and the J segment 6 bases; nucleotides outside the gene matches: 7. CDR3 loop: CASTTSGGAGDTQYF. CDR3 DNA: TGTGCCAGCACCACTAGCGGGGGGGCCGGGGATACGCAGTATTTT.